The 5 T cell receptor beta chains presented below share a single source sample, sequenced in a study of cytomegalovirus exposure and HLA in healthy donors. Both 60 Vbeta primers and 13 Jbeta primers went into the PCR. The method was immunoSEQ multiplex PCR; TCRdb's version includes in-frame clones alone and lacks a portion of them. This table holds under 150,000 clones, approximately 80% found once. The sequencing input was PBMCs. Receptors originate from a woman aged 40 to 50 in good health and CMV-seronegative.

The chain recombines TRBV18 with TRBJ1-5; possibly TRBD1 for D (5 bases). Deletions cut 3 bases from V and 2 bases from J, with 17 bases between. The CDR3 totals 17 residues. Germline values: CDR1 KGHSH, CDR2 LQKENI. CDR3 loop: CASSPSVLGGGNQPQHF. In DNA form, the CDR3 reads TGTGCCAGCTCACCTTCCGTTTTGGGAGGGGGCAATCAGCCCCAGCATTTT.

This clone was picked up a small number of times. This chain uses TRBV27 with TRBJ2-3, with a tentative D call TRBD2 (5 bases). CDR3 length: 13 amino acids. V was clipped by 3 bases and J by 5 bases, with 9 bases between them. Germline V gives CDR1 MNHEY, CDR2 SMNVEV (reference sequence). Here the CDR3 DNA reads TGTGCCAGCAGTTTCCGGGGTGGAGATACGCAGTATTTT. It encodes CASSFRGGDTQYF.

This clone showed up just once. The chain couples TRBV29-1 to TRBJ1-1, with D hard to call. Germline V lookup: CDR1 SQVTM, CDR2 ANQGSEA. The CDR3 has 12 residues. Trimming pared 4 bases from V and 7 bases from J, leaving 13 bases between. The CDR3 DNA reads TGCAGCGTTGGTAACAGAAGAAATGAAGCTTTCTTT. Encoded protein: CSVGNRRNEAFF.

CDR3 in DNA: TGCGCCAGCAGCCAAGATACAGCGGGGGCCTACGAGCAGTACTTC. Protein sequence: CASSQDTAGAYEQYF. The chain joins TRBV4-3 to TRBJ2-7, with 8 positions matching TRBD2. The CDR3 has 15 amino acids. Germline assignment: CDR1 LGHNA and CDR2 YSLEER. Trimming took 0 bases from V and 2 from J; bases not matched to a gene: 3.

V gene TRBV6-4 combines with J gene TRBJ2-1, with TRBD2 matching 11 bases. With 0 bases clipped from V and 10 bases from J, the junction kept 5 bases outside the gene matches. This CDR3 has 15 residues. Germline CDR1 and CDR2: MRHNA and SNTAGT. The CDR3 DNA reads as TGTGCCAGCAGTGACTCGACTAGCGGGGACAGAGAGCAGTTCTTC. Protein sequence: CASSDSTSGDREQFF.